These 3 T cell receptor beta chains came from one sample sequenced in a study of blood T cell repertoires in COVID-19. Generated by immunoSEQ multiplex PCR, the TCRdb table keeps only in-frame clones and is missing some. The sample records about 400,000 clones, 89% being singletons. Sequenced input: peripheral blood. These receptors all come from a middle-aged man with acute or convalescent COVID-19.

V gene TRBV19 combines with J gene TRBJ1-5, with D possibly being TRBD1 (6 bases). Germline CDR1 LNHDA, CDR2 SQIVND (reference sequence). Trimming shortened V by 8 bases and J by 6 bases, and 14 bases separated the two germline ends. The CDR3 sequence is 13 residues long. CDR3 residues: CASCRGLGQPQHF. The CDR3 DNA follows: TGTGCCAGTTGCAGGGGATTAGGTCAGCCCCAGCATTTT. The variable domain in full, completed from reference TRBV19 and TRBJ1-5, reads DGGITQSPKYLFRKEGQNVTLSCEQNLNHDAMYWYRQDPGQGLRLIYYSQIVNDFQKGDIAEGYSVSREKKESFPLTVTSAQKNPTAFYLCASCRGLGQPQHFGDGTRLSIL.

The chain employs TRBV28 and TRBJ2-5; D may be TRBD1 (6 bases). V lost 6 bases and J 4 bases, leaving 15 bases between the germline ends. Germline loops: CDR1 MDHEN, CDR2 SYDVKM. This CDR3 contains 14 residues. The CDR3 loop reads CASSLGQSLETQYF. The DNA of the CDR3 is TGTGCCAGCAGCCTGGGACAATCATTAGAGACCCAGTACTTC.

The CDR3 nucleotides read TGTGCCAGCAGCCCGCTTGGCAGCTCTGGAAACACCATATATTTT. This codes for CASSPLGSSGNTIYF. The J gene is TRBJ1-3, the V gene TRBV9; D uncertain. Trimming removed 4 bases at V and 0 bases at J, with 11 bases between. CDR3 length: 15 residues. Germline CDR1 is SGDLS and CDR2 is YYNGEE.